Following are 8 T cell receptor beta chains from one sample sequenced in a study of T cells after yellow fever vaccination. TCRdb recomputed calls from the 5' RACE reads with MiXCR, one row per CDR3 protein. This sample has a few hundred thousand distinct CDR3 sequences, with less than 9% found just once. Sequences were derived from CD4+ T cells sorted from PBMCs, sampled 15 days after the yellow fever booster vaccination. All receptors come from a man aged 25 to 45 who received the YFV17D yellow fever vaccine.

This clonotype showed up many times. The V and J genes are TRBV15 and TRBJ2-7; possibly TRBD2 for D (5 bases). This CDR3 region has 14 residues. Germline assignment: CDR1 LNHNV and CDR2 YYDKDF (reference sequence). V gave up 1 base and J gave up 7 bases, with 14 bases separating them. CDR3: CATSRGGTRGEQYF. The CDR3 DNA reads TGTGCCACCAGCAGAGGAGGTACACGGGGAGAGCAGTACTTC.

This CDR3 is CASSLTGDIQYF. The DNA for the CDR3 is TGTGCCAGCAGCTTAACAGGGGACATTCAGTACTTC. This chain uses TRBV7-2 with TRBJ2-4; TRBD1 aligns across 7 bases. The J segment lost 8 bases and the V segment lost 2 bases, leaving 0 bases of the junction unmatched. The germline CDR1 and CDR2 sequences are SGHTA and FQGNSA. This CDR3 has 12 residues.

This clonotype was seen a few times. The CDR3: CASSPTNRYRPPDTQYF. In DNA, the CDR3 is TGTGCCAGCAGCCCCACGAATCGGTACCGCCCCCCAGATACGCAGTATTTT. V gene TRBV7-2 combines with J gene TRBJ2-3; D remains unclear. The CDR3 totals 17 residues. V gave up 5 bases and J gave up 4 bases, with 22 bases separating them. Germline CDR1 and CDR2: SGHTA and FQGNSA.

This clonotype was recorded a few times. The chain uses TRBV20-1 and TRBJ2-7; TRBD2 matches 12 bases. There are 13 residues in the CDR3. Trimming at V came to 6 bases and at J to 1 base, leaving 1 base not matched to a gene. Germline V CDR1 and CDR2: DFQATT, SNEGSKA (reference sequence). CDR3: CSAGTSGSYEQYF. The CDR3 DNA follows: TGCAGTGCAGGGACTAGCGGGTCCTACGAGCAGTACTTC.

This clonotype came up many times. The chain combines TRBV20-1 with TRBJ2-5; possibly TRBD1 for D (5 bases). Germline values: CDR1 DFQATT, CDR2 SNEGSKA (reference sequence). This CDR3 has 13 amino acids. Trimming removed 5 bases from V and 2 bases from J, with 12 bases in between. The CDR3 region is CSAAQVGQETQYF. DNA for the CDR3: TGCAGTGCTGCACAGGTCGGGCAAGAGACCCAGTACTTC.

The CDR3 is CASSYGTKETQYF. The CDR3 nucleotides are TGTGCCAGCAGTTACGGGACAAAAGAGACCCAGTACTTC. The chain carries TRBV6-2 or TRBV6-3 and TRBJ2-5; TRBD1 is a possible D gene (6 bases). CDR1 MNHEY and CDR2 SVGEGT come from the germline V gene. The ends were cut back, 2 bases at V and 3 bases at J, with 7 bases in the middle. This CDR3 is built from 13 residues.

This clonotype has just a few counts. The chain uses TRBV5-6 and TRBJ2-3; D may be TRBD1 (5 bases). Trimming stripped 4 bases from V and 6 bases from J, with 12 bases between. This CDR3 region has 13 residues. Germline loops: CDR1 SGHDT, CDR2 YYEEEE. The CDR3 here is CASSRVGPDTQYF. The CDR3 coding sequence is TGTGCCAGCAGCAGGGTGGGGCCCGATACGCAGTATTTT.

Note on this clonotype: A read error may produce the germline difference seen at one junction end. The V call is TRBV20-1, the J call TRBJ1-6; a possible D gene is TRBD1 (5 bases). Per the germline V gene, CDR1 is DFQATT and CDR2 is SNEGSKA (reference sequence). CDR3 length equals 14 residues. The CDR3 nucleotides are TGCAGTGTTAGACGGGGGAGAGGTAATTCACCCCTCCACTTT. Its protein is CSVRRGRGNSPLHF.